The sequence of this T cell receptor (beta chain) was determined in a study of CD8 T cells in ankylosing spondylitis listed by TCRdb under 2017. For the study in its entirety: T cell receptor beta repertoires were profiled in healthy donors and ankylosing spondylitis patients so that disease-linked TCR variants could be found. The full study cohort was made up of approximately 27 ankylosing spondylitis patients and 95 to 130 healthy donors. Samples of peripheral blood were taken, and for ankylosing spondylitis patients, synovial fluid was collected as well. Findings and caveats that apply to the study as a whole: The disease-linked clones were reported as significantly enriched in matched synovial fluid samples from ankylosing spondylitis patients. In peripheral blood, the disease-linked clones were found at relatively low frequencies and had a CD8+ phenotype. Blood from ankylosing spondylitis patients appeared to be characterized by a TCR beta motif made up of about 8 highly homologous amino acid variants. Some of the motif variants had been reported before in the synovial fluid and blood of reactive arthritis patients, a finding that suggests common disease-initiation mechanisms.

Sequencer: Illumina HiSeq 2500. Quantitative 5'-RACE with molecular barcodes was the method used to prepare the TCR beta libraries. From the authors' description of their analysis: Disease-linked TCR variants were identified with a new computational method built on a probabilistic model of VDJ rearrangement. TCRdb reprocessed the public reads (quality trimming at Q25 with fastp, clone calling with MiXCR) and kept in-frame beta chains. Entries are consolidated by CDR3 protein sequence, retaining the most common genes and DNA. The V and J calls shown here were made by TCRdb, not taken from the authors' results. In this sample the table shows 36,000 or so distinct CDR3 sequences, 4.5% to 6% of which occur a single time. Together, the top ten hold less than 15% of the sample. Trimming takes 3 bases from V and 4 bases from J, and the germline ends sit 13 bases apart. The CDR3 covers 15 residues, taking in both the cysteine and the phenylalanine. The retained sequence is limited to the CDR3, 45 bases, with the frame set at the first base. As encoded in the germline V gene (reference sequence), CDR1 is SEHNR while CDR2 is FQNEAQ.

This clonotype was counted ten times or more. Which antigen it targets is not known. No much larger clone exists at a distance of one base, and base qualities are not known. The sequencing sample was made of blood, either unsorted or a sorted T cell fraction (not recorded which). This TCR was recovered from a male donor with ankylosing spondylitis or in good health (not recorded which). In this chain, TRBV7-9 is recombined with TRBJ2-1, with no confident D gene call. Here the CDR3 is given as CASSFGFYRYNEQFF. In nucleotides, the sequence is TGTGCCAGCAGCTTCGGTTTCTATAGGTACAATGAGCAGTTCTTC.